A selection of T cell receptor beta chains follows, all from one sample in a study of T cells in Graves' hyperthyroidism and ophthalmopathy. Using its own MiXCR run on the multiplex PCR reads, TCRdb lists one record per CDR3 protein. The repertoire holds about 250,000 distinct CDR3 sequences, with about 24% as singletons. Specimen: blood. These receptors were obtained from a woman aged 40 to 50 with Graves' ophthalmopathy. Each CDR3 is given with its conserved first and last residue. The D gene is left open where the match is weak. Size tells how often a clone was seen (once, few, many) or the class of an expanded clone, and some rows leave it out.

NA TRBJ2-7 TRBV5-4 many 13 CASSLDIAYEQYF TGTGCCAGCAGCTTAGACATCGCCTACGAGCAGTACTTC
TRBD1 TRBJ2-5 TRBV12-3/TRBV12-4 NA 15 CASSFDRGQEETQYF TGTGCCAGCAGTTTTGACAGGGGGCAAGAAGAGACCCAGTACTTC
NA TRBJ1-1 TRBV6-1 NA 15 CASRRDRSTNTEAFF TGTGCCAGCAGGCGAGACAGGAGCACGAACACTGAAGCTTTCTTT
NA TRBJ2-7 TRBV7-6 many 14 CASSLIGGSYEQYF TGTGCCAGCAGCTTAATAGGGGGCTCCTACGAGCAGTACTTC
NA TRBJ2-5 TRBV5-1 many 15 CASSLGGQGKETQYF TGCGCCAGCAGCTTGGGGGGTCAGGGGAAAGAGACCCAGTACTTC
NA TRBJ1-1 TRBV15 few 16 CATSRDYNSMNTEAFF TGTGCCACCAGCAGAGATTATAACTCCATGAACACTGAAGCTTTCTTT
NA TRBJ2-2 TRBV5-1 many 15 CASSKAMRVTGELFF TGCGCCAGCAGCAAGGCCATGAGGGTTACCGGGGAGCTGTTTTTT
TRBD2 TRBJ2-5 TRBV12-3/TRBV12-4 NA 15 CASSSGSGPQETQYF TGTGCCAGCAGTTCTGGTAGCGGGCCACAAGAGACCCAGTACTTC
TRBD1 TRBJ1-6 TRBV6-4 NA 16 CASSPGTGFANSPLHF TGTGCCAGCAGTCCCGGGACAGGGTTCGCTAATTCACCCCTCCACTTT
NA TRBJ2-1 TRBV12-3/TRBV12-4 many 13 CASTWGVSNEQFF TGTGCCAGCACTTGGGGGGTAAGCAATGAGCAGTTCTTC
TRBD1 TRBJ2-7 TRBV12-3/TRBV12-4 few 13 CASSFAGTGYQYF TGTGCCAGCAGCTTCGCCGGGACAGGGTATCAGTACTTC
NA TRBJ1-3 TRBV29-1 many 13 CSVGVSSGNTIYF TGCAGCGTTGGTGTCAGCTCTGGAAACACCATATATTTT
TRBD2 TRBJ2-2 TRBV6-4 NA 17 CASLTSGRGRGTGELFF TGTGCCAGCCTGACTAGCGGGAGGGGCCGAGGCACCGGGGAGCTGTTTTTT
NA TRBJ1-2 TRBV6-5 few 17 CASSSRGRGGQQRGYTF TGTGCCAGCAGTTCCCGGGGCCGAGGAGGGCAACAGCGGGGCTACACCTTC
NA TRBJ1-2 TRBV5-1 many 13 CASTNRQSSNYTF TGCGCCAGCACCAACAGACAGAGCTCCAACTACACCTTC
NA TRBJ1-1 TRBV6-2/TRBV6-3 NA 11 CASQGHTEAFF TGTGCCAGCCAGGGGCATACTGAAGCTTTCTTT
NA TRBJ1-5 TRBV13 NA 12 CASRWSNQPQHF TGTGCCAGCCGATGGAGCAATCAGCCCCAGCATTTT
NA TRBJ2-7 TRBV6-2/TRBV6-3 NA 15 CASSSAGADSYEQYF TGTGCCAGCAGTTCCGCGGGTGCAGATTCCTACGAGCAGTACTTC
NA TRBJ1-1 TRBV20-1 NA 13 CSATPGSRTEAFF TGCAGTGCTACCCCGGGATCTCGGACTGAAGCTTTCTTT
TRBD1 TRBJ2-4 TRBV28 many 16 CASSSTGSGQENIQYF TGTGCCAGCAGTTCCACTGGATCGGGACAGGAAAACATTCAGTACTTC
NA TRBJ2-2 TRBV19 NA 14 CASSTATNTGELFF TGTGCCAGTAGTACAGCCACCAACACCGGGGAGCTGTTTTTT
NA TRBJ2-6 TRBV6-2/TRBV6-3 NA 19 CASSILVGGRISGANVLTF TGTGCCAGCAGCATCCTGGTCGGGGGGCGGATCTCTGGGGCCAACGTCCTGACTTTC
TRBD1 TRBJ1-1 TRBV20-1 many 15 CSAIDRGVMNTEAFF TGCAGTGCGATAGACAGGGGGGTTATGAACACTGAAGCTTTCTTT